This TCR beta chain was found in a study of STAT5B mutations in CD4+ large granular lymphocyte leukemia. Sequenced by immunoSEQ multiplex PCR; TCRdb stores in-frame clones only, minus some. The table shows 30,000 to 40,000 clones, with about 91% occurring only once. Concerning this clone: Its cognate antigen is unknown.

The CDR3 runs 14 residues. V was trimmed by 5 bases and J by 0 bases, leaving 11 bases between them. Germline CDR1 SQVTM, CDR2 ANQGSEA. Findings and caveats of the study: Higher CD4+ than CD8+ T-LGLL clonality might reflect small sample size. CD4-sorted patient repertoires seemed more clonal than healthy CD4+ repertoires. Compared with healthy controls (2/35), patient top clones favored TRBV06 (8/27).

The sequenced sample was CD4+ T cells from blood buffy coats. The TCR comes from a human donor in good health. This chain links TRBV29-1 with TRBJ1-5; no firm D call. The chain's CDR3 is CSVISADSNQPQHF. The CDR3 bases are TGCAGCGTTATCTCGGCGGATAGCAATCAGCCCCAGCATTTT.